Below are 19 T cell receptor beta chains sequenced from a single sample in a study of type 1 regulatory T cells. These receptors are not linked to any known antigen. MiXCR, run by TCRdb on the reads, gives a single entry per CDR3 protein. The top ten hold under 30% of the sample, which has approximately 6,000 distinct CDR3 sequences, around a third seen once. Study results and caveats: Tr1 cells had a more restricted TCR repertoire than non-Tr1 cells.

Sequenced: cultured type 1 regulatory T (Tr1) cells, either the whole culture or a sorted fraction (not recorded which). Every receptor here comes from a human donor in good health.

The rearrangement links TRBV25-1 to TRBJ2-1, with TRBD2 matching over 13 bases. Germline V gene sequence: CDR1 MGHDK, CDR2 SYGVNS. The J segment lost 5 bases and the V segment lost 4 bases, leaving 5 bases of the junction unmatched. The CDR3 totals 16 residues. In DNA form, the CDR3 reads TGTGCCAGCAGTGCCCCGGGACTAGCGGGAAACAATGAGCAGTTCTTC. This gives the protein CASSAPGLAGNNEQFF. The full variable domain, its missing parts supplied by reference TRBV25-1 and TRBJ2-1, is EADIYQTPRYLVIGTGKKITLECSQTMGHDKMYWYQQDPGMELHLIHYSYGVNSTEKGDLSSESTVSRIRTEHFPLTLESARPSHTSQYLCASSAPGLAGNNEQFFGPGTRLTVL.

For this clonotype: A much larger clone differs from this one at a single base, so this may be a read error. The chain joins TRBV4-3 to TRBJ2-2; a weak D match, TRBD2 (7 bases). This CDR3 has 14 residues. Looked up from germline, CDR1 is LGHNA and CDR2 is YSLEER. DNA for the CDR3: TGCGCCAGCAGCACTGGGGGGGCCTCCGGGGAGCTGGTTTTT. Its translation is CASSTGGASGELVF.

The table lists this clonotype with a few counts. This chain joins TRBV12-3 or TRBV12-4 and TRBJ1-3, with D possibly TRBD1 on 5 matching bases. Trimming took 3 bases from V and 0 from J, leaving 9 bases between them. This CDR3 is built from 15 residues. CDR3 DNA sequence: TGTGCCAGCAGTTTTACAGGAGCCTCTGGAAACACCATATATTTT. This translates into CASSFTGASGNTIYF.

The CDR3 DNA is TGCGCCAGCAGCTTCTCGAGACGGACACAAGAGACCCAGTACTTC. It specifies CASSFSRRTQETQYF. This chain connects TRBV5-1 to TRBJ2-5, with a tentative D call TRBD1 (5 bases). V was pared by 2 bases and J by 2 bases, with 13 bases between. CDR1 is SGHRS and CDR2 is YFSETQ in the germline V gene. This CDR3 is 15 amino acids long.

The chain couples TRBV12-3 or TRBV12-4 to TRBJ2-7, with D tentatively TRBD1 (5 bases). The V end was cut by 4 bases, the J end by 4 bases, with 20 bases between. The CDR3 consists of 16 residues. The CDR3 sequence: CASSYLTDNSFYEQYF. For the CDR3, the DNA is TGTGCCAGCAGTTACCTTACGGACAATTCTTTTTACGAGCAGTACTTC.

The chain joins TRBV19 to TRBJ1-1, with 7 bases that match TRBD1. The ends lost 6 bases at V and 0 bases at J; junction bases unmatched: 4. This CDR3 is 14 amino acids long. Germline V lookup: CDR1 LNHDA, CDR2 SQIVND (reference sequence). CDR3 nucleotide sequence: TGTGCCAGTAGGCTGGGGACAGTGAACACTGAAGCTTTCTTT. Translated: CASRLGTVNTEAFF.

The chain carries TRBV24-1 and TRBJ1-1, with no clear D. Germline CDR1 KGHDR, CDR2 SFDVKD. V was pared by 4 bases and J by 6 bases, with 17 bases between. The CDR3 is 15 amino acids. The CDR3 DNA follows: TGTGCCACCAGTGAGCGTCGGAACTCGCCCCCTGAAGCTTTCTTT. This codes for CATSERRNSPPEAFF.

This chain joins TRBV2 and TRBJ2-2; 8 nucleotides match TRBD2. Germline loops: CDR1 SNHLY, CDR2 FYNNEI. V trimming: 7 bases; J trimming: 7 bases; junction bases outside the gene matches: 8. This CDR3 is built from 14 residues. CDR3 bases: TGTGCCAGCATCAACGGGAGGGCAGTCGGGGAGCTGTTTTTT. This translates into CASINGRAVGELFF.

This clonotype was counted a few times. The chain is built from TRBV6-6 and TRBJ2-7; 11 nucleotides align to TRBD1. Looked up from germline, CDR1 is MNHNY and CDR2 is SVGAGI (reference sequence). This CDR3 region has 15 residues. J gave up 7 bases and V 6 bases, and 11 bases lay outside the gene matches. Here the CDR3 DNA reads TGTGCCAGCAGCTCCGGGACAGGGGGAAAGGGGGAGCAGTACTTC. It is translated as CASSSGTGGKGEQYF.

There are a few counts of this clonotype. The V and J genes are TRBV15 and TRBJ2-3, with D uncertain. The CDR3 sequence is 12 residues long. The V gene lost 0 bases and the J gene lost 3 bases, with 1 base spanning the gap. In germline, CDR1 is LNHNV, CDR2 YYDKDF (reference sequence). CDR3 sequence: CATSRDTDTQYF. The CDR3 nucleotides read TGTGCCACCAGCAGAGATACAGATACGCAGTATTTT.

The CDR3 nucleotides are TGCGCCAGCAGCCAAGAGGGGGGGGTCGATACGCAGTATTTT. Its protein is CASSQEGGVDTQYF. V gene TRBV4-3 combines with J gene TRBJ2-3, with 7 bases that match TRBD2. The J segment lost 6 bases and the V segment lost 0 bases, leaving 3 bases of the junction unmatched. Germline CDR1 LGHNA, CDR2 YSLEER. This CDR3 has 14 residues.

This clonotype is medium-sized. CDR3 DNA sequence: TGTGCCAGCAGCCAAACTAGCGGGGCAGATACGCAGTATTTT. It yields the protein CASSQTSGADTQYF. The rearrangement joins TRBV2 to TRBJ2-3, with 10 bases that match TRBD2. CDR3 length equals 14 residues. V lost 6 bases to trimming and J lost 4 bases; unmatched junction nucleotides: 4. Germline assignment: CDR1 SNHLY and CDR2 FYNNEI.

This clonotype ranks as medium-sized (0.01 to 0.1%). V gene TRBV12-3 or TRBV12-4 combines with J gene TRBJ1-2; weak D call: TRBD1 (6 bases). Trimming removed 3 bases from V and 0 bases from J, with 11 bases in between. The CDR3 spans 15 residues. The chain's CDR3 is CASSFWTEANYGYTF. The CDR3 nucleotides read TGTGCCAGCAGTTTTTGGACAGAAGCTAACTATGGCTACACCTTC.

This chain uses TRBV6-6 with TRBJ1-1; D is perhaps TRBD1 (6 bases). CDR3 length: 15 amino acids. V gave up 6 bases and J gave up 0 bases, with 14 bases separating them. Germline CDR1 MNHNY, CDR2 SVGAGI (reference sequence). CDR3 region: CASRSRTVMNTEAFF. The CDR3 coding sequence is TGTGCCAGCAGATCCAGGACAGTCATGAACACTGAAGCTTTCTTT.

The V call is TRBV19, the J call TRBJ2-2; 12 positions match TRBD2. V gave up 7 bases and J gave up 8 bases; unmatched junction bases: 14. This CDR3 spans 17 amino acids. Per germline, CDR1 LNHDA and CDR2 SQIVND (reference sequence). CDR3 DNA: TGTGCCAGTACGGCTCCCCATCGACTAGCGGGAGTTGGGGAGCTGTTTTTT. Translation: CASTAPHRLAGVGELFF.

The genes are TRBV2 and TRBJ2-7; 7 bases match TRBD1. In germline, CDR1 is SNHLY, CDR2 FYNNEI. The CDR3 extends over 13 amino acids. The trim removed 6 bases at V and 2 bases at J, leaving 4 bases unmatched. The CDR3 reads CASSRDRTYEQYF. The CDR3 DNA sequence: TGTGCCAGCAGCCGGGACAGAACCTACGAGCAGTACTTC.

This clonotype rates as medium-sized. This chain links TRBV20-1 with TRBJ1-5; 10 bases fit TRBD1. The germline V gene encodes CDR1 DFQATT and CDR2 SNEGSKA (reference sequence). The CDR3 runs 16 residues. The CDR3 bases are TGCAGGGGACCGGGACAGGGGACCCCTAGCAATCAGCCCCAGCATTTT. Its protein product is CRGPGQGTPSNQPQHF.

Turning to this clonotype: A far bigger clonotype differs at one base, so this is likely a read error. The rearrangement uses TRBV7-2 and TRBJ2-5; 9 bases agree with TRBD2. The J call is in doubt because the DNA end fits TRBJ2-1 better. The CDR3 runs to 16 residues. The germline V gene encodes CDR1 SGHTA and CDR2 FQGNSA. In nucleotides, the CDR3 is TGTACCAGCAGCTACCCGGGACTAGCAATCTACAATGAGCAGTTCTTC. Its translation: CTSSYPGLAIYNEQFF.

This chain links TRBV18 with TRBJ2-7, with 8 bases matching TRBD1. Per the germline V gene, CDR1 is KGHSH and CDR2 is LQKENI. The CDR3 length is 17 residues. Germline trimming cut 1 base from V and 3 bases from J; bases unmatched to any gene: 11. The CDR3 protein is CASSPLTGTGGGYEQYF. Written as DNA, the CDR3 is TGTGCCAGCTCACCACTGACTGGGACAGGCGGTGGCTACGAGCAGTACTTC.